A selection of T cell receptor beta chains follows, all from one sample in a study of control samples from healthy donors and cancer patients. Assay: immunoSEQ multiplex PCR; the TCRdb copy retains only in-frame clones and omits some. The repertoire holds some 30,000 clones, with 70% to 90% as singletons. Sequences were obtained from formalin-fixed, paraffin-embedded tissue. The receptors shown here come from a female donor with melanoma. The CDR3 runs from the conserved cysteine through the conserved F or W. The order of the fields is clone size, J gene, D gene, V gene, CDR3 DNA, CDR3 protein. D genes are given only for firm matches. Size values are once, few and many counts, or a class for expanded clones, and some rows have none.

abundance: .
j_gene: TRBJ2-5
d_gene: TRBD2
v_gene: TRBV7-3
CDR3nt: TGTGCCAGCAGCTTAATCGGGGGGACTAGCGGGACCGAGACCCAGTACTTC
CDR3aa: CASSLIGGTSGTETQYF

abundance: once
j_gene: TRBJ1-5
d_gene: .
v_gene: TRBV7-8
CDR3nt: TGTGCCAGCAGCTTAGTAGGGGCAGTGACAGATCAGCCCCAGCATTTT
CDR3aa: CASSLVGAVTDQPQHF

abundance: .
j_gene: TRBJ1-1
d_gene: TRBD1
v_gene: TRBV28
CDR3nt: TGTGCCAGCTTCCGGACAGGGGGATCCACTGAAGCTTTCTTT
CDR3aa: CASFRTGGSTEAFF

abundance: .
j_gene: TRBJ2-3
d_gene: TRBD2
v_gene: TRBV3-1/TRBV3-2
CDR3nt: TGTGCCAGCAGCCAAGTGGGGGAGGGGACGCAGTATTTT
CDR3aa: CASSQVGEGTQYF

abundance: .
j_gene: TRBJ1-2
d_gene: TRBD1
v_gene: TRBV11-2
CDR3nt: TGTGCCAGCAGCTTAGAAGGGGGCACCTATGGCTACACCTTC
CDR3aa: CASSLEGGTYGYTF

abundance: .
j_gene: TRBJ1-4
d_gene: .
v_gene: TRBV6-6
CDR3nt: TGTGCCAGCAGGCCGGGTAACCAGGGGGAAAAACTGTTTTTT
CDR3aa: CASRPGNQGEKLFF

abundance: .
j_gene: TRBJ2-2
d_gene: TRBD1
v_gene: TRBV6-1
CDR3nt: TGTGCCAGCAGTGACAGGGGGTACACCGGGGAGCTGTTTTTT
CDR3aa: CASSDRGYTGELFF

abundance: .
j_gene: TRBJ1-2
d_gene: .
v_gene: TRBV5-1
CDR3nt: TGCGCCAGCAGCTCCGGGGTTCATGGCTACACCTTC
CDR3aa: CASSSGVHGYTF

abundance: .
j_gene: TRBJ2-6
d_gene: .
v_gene: TRBV18
CDR3nt: TGTGCCAGCTCACCCGCTCCACAAGGGGCAGGGGCCAACGTCCTGACTTTC
CDR3aa: CASSPAPQGAGANVLTF

abundance: few
j_gene: TRBJ1-2
d_gene: TRBD1
v_gene: TRBV19
CDR3nt: TGTGCCAGTAGTGGACCGGGACAGCTTGCTTATGGCTACACCTTC
CDR3aa: CASSGPGQLAYGYTF

abundance: .
j_gene: TRBJ1-2
d_gene: .
v_gene: TRBV10-3
CDR3nt: TGTGCCATCAGTGAGACTGGATATGGCTACACCTTC
CDR3aa: CAISETGYGYTF

abundance: .
j_gene: TRBJ2-1
d_gene: .
v_gene: TRBV19
CDR3nt: TGTGCCAGTAGTATACAGGGGGAGGTTGGCAATGAGCAGTTCTTC
CDR3aa: CASSIQGEVGNEQFF

abundance: few
j_gene: TRBJ1-1
d_gene: .
v_gene: TRBV14
CDR3nt: TGTGCCAGCAGCCCTCCAGGGGTCCGGAACACTGAAGCTTTCTTT
CDR3aa: CASSPPGVRNTEAFF

abundance: .
j_gene: TRBJ2-6
d_gene: TRBD1
v_gene: TRBV7-2
CDR3nt: TGTGCCAGCAGTGGCCGGGACAGCGCTCCCTTCTCTGGGGCCAACGTCCTGACTTTC
CDR3aa: CASSGRDSAPFSGANVLTF

abundance: .
j_gene: TRBJ2-1
d_gene: TRBD2
v_gene: TRBV6-2/TRBV6-3
CDR3nt: TGTGCCAGCAGCTCCTATAGCGGGAGAACTAGCTCCTACAATGAGCAGTTCTTC
CDR3aa: CASSSYSGRTSSYNEQFF

abundance: once
j_gene: TRBJ2-1
d_gene: .
v_gene: TRBV29-1
CDR3nt: TGCAGCGTTGAAGGAACCAGAAGCTCCTACAATGAGCAGTTCTTC
CDR3aa: CSVEGTRSSYNEQFF

abundance: .
j_gene: TRBJ1-2
d_gene: TRBD1
v_gene: TRBV29-1
CDR3nt: TGCAGCTCAAAGGACAGGAATACTAACTATGGCTACACCTTC
CDR3aa: CSSKDRNTNYGYTF

abundance: once
j_gene: TRBJ2-1
d_gene: TRBD2
v_gene: TRBV5-1
CDR3nt: TGCGCCAGCAGCTCCGGGACTAGCAATGAGCAGTTCTTC
CDR3aa: CASSSGTSNEQFF

abundance: once
j_gene: TRBJ2-7
d_gene: TRBD2
v_gene: TRBV5-1
CDR3nt: TGCGCCAGCAGCCGACGCCCCGGGACTAGCGGGAGCTTTAACGAGCAGTACTTC
CDR3aa: CASSRRPGTSGSFNEQYF

abundance: .
j_gene: TRBJ1-3
d_gene: .
v_gene: TRBV24-1
CDR3nt: TGTGCCACCAGTGGAGGCAGATACTCTGGAAACACCATATATTTT
CDR3aa: CATSGGRYSGNTIYF

abundance: few
j_gene: TRBJ2-7
d_gene: TRBD1
v_gene: TRBV15
CDR3nt: TGTGCCACCAGCAGAGACGGACAGGGCCGGGACGAGCAGTACTTC
CDR3aa: CATSRDGQGRDEQYF

abundance: .
j_gene: TRBJ1-1
d_gene: .
v_gene: TRBV19
CDR3nt: TGTGCCAGTAGTACAGGACTCAACCTCTTATTGAACACTGAAGCTTTCTTT
CDR3aa: CASSTGLNLLLNTEAFF

abundance: .
j_gene: TRBJ2-7
d_gene: .
v_gene: TRBV6-6
CDR3nt: TGTGCCAGCTCTGCCCCCTCGGGGGCGAGGGCCGAGCAGTACTTC
CDR3aa: CASSAPSGARAEQYF

abundance: .
j_gene: TRBJ1-6
d_gene: .
v_gene: TRBV6-1
CDR3nt: TGTGCCAGCAGTGATGGTGGAGACTCACCCCTCCACTTT
CDR3aa: CASSDGGDSPLHF

abundance: .
j_gene: TRBJ1-5
d_gene: .
v_gene: TRBV6-1
CDR3nt: TGTGCCAGCAGTGAATCGAGGCAGCTCAATCAGCCCCAGCATTTT
CDR3aa: CASSESRQLNQPQHF

abundance: few
j_gene: TRBJ2-5
d_gene: .
v_gene: TRBV6-5
CDR3nt: TGTGCCAGCAGTCCTGTAGCGGCCTTGGGGACCCAGTACTTC
CDR3aa: CASSPVAALGTQYF

abundance: .
j_gene: TRBJ1-5
d_gene: .
v_gene: TRBV27
CDR3nt: TGTGCCAGCAGTTTATCGATGGGACAGCCCCAGCATTTT
CDR3aa: CASSLSMGQPQHF

abundance: .
j_gene: TRBJ1-1
d_gene: .
v_gene: TRBV30
CDR3nt: TGTGCCTGGAATCCGACAAACCTGGGCACTGAAGCTTTCTTT
CDR3aa: CAWNPTNLGTEAFF

abundance: .
j_gene: TRBJ1-4
d_gene: .
v_gene: TRBV19
CDR3nt: TGTGCCAGTAGTATCAGGGTCGAAGCTAATGAAAAACTGTTTTTT
CDR3aa: CASSIRVEANEKLFF

abundance: .
j_gene: TRBJ2-3
d_gene: .
v_gene: TRBV7-2
CDR3nt: TGTGCCAGCAGCTTAGGCGGAGCTTTCGATACGCAGTATTTT
CDR3aa: CASSLGGAFDTQYF

abundance: .
j_gene: TRBJ2-7
d_gene: TRBD2
v_gene: TRBV19
CDR3nt: TGTGCCTCAAGGGGGCTAGCGGGAGCGAGGTACGAGCAGTACTTC
CDR3aa: CASRGLAGARYEQYF

abundance: .
j_gene: TRBJ1-3
d_gene: .
v_gene: TRBV6-5
CDR3nt: TGTGCCAACCGAGTAGGAAACACCATATATTTT
CDR3aa: CANRVGNTIYF

abundance: .
j_gene: TRBJ1-2
d_gene: .
v_gene: TRBV3-1/TRBV3-2
CDR3nt: TGTGCCAGCAGCCAACCTAGCAGGAATGGCTACACCTTC
CDR3aa: CASSQPSRNGYTF

abundance: once
j_gene: TRBJ2-7
d_gene: .
v_gene: TRBV6-2/TRBV6-3
CDR3nt: TGTGCCAGCGGCCCAGGACATCTTTACGAGCAGTACTTC
CDR3aa: CASGPGHLYEQYF

abundance: few
j_gene: TRBJ2-7
d_gene: TRBD2
v_gene: TRBV7-8
CDR3nt: TGTGCCAGCAGCTCGGGACTAGCGGGAGATTTCTACGAGCAGTACTTC
CDR3aa: CASSSGLAGDFYEQYF

abundance: .
j_gene: TRBJ1-2
d_gene: TRBD1
v_gene: TRBV6-1
CDR3nt: TGTGCCAGCAGTGAATCCGGGACAGGTCAATACTATGGCTACACCTTC
CDR3aa: CASSESGTGQYYGYTF

abundance: .
j_gene: TRBJ2-2
d_gene: TRBD2
v_gene: TRBV9
CDR3nt: TGTGCCAGCAGCGTAGAGGTTAGCGGGAGAACCGGGGAGCTGTTTTTT
CDR3aa: CASSVEVSGRTGELFF